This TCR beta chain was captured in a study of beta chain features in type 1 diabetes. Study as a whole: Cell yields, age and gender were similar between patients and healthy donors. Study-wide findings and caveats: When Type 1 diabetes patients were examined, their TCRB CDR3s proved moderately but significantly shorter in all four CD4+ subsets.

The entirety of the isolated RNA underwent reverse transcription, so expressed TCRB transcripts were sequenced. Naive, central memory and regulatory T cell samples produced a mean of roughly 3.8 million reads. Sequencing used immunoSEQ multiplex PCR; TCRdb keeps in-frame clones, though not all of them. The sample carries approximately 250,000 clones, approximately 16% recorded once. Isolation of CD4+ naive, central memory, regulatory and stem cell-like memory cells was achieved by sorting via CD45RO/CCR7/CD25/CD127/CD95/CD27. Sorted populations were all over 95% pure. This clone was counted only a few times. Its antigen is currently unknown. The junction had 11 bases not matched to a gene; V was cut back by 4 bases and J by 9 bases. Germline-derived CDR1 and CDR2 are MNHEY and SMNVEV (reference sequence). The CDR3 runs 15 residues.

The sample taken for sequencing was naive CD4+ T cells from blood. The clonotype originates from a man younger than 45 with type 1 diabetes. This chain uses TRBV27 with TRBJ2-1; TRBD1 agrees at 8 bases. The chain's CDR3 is CASSSYGTGVLEQFF. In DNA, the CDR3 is TGTGCCAGCAGTTCCTACGGGACAGGAGTGCTTGAGCAGTTCTTC.